The clone carrying this T cell receptor (beta chain) appeared many times. The antigen remains undetermined. The sample comes from a study of T cells in Graves' hyperthyroidism and ophthalmopathy. In the study overall: Any treatment followed the collection of peripheral blood at initial diagnosis.

Those patients with uncontrolled infection, other autoimmune disease, pregnancy or lactation were excluded. It was 10 ml of fresh peripheral blood that supplied the PBMCs. The TCR beta CDR3 regions underwent amplification using RNA transcripts as the source. In the first-round RT-PCR of the TCR CDR3, the HTBI primer set was used. Each CDR3 protein is one row after TCRdb ran MiXCR on the multiplex PCR reads. The top ten clones hold under 40% of a sample with under 250,000 distinct CDR3 sequences, approximately 25% of them seen once. Trimming stripped 8 bases from V and 0 bases from J, with 8 bases between. This CDR3 has 12 amino acids. The germline V gene has CDR1 GTSNPN and CDR2 SVGIG (reference sequence). Study results and caveats: A model built on 13 V-J features separated ophthalmopathy from stable hyperthyroidism.

The TCR comes from a woman aged 40 to 55 with Graves' ophthalmopathy. The V call is TRBV30, the J call TRBJ1-3, with D perhaps TRBD1 (6 bases). The sample taken for sequencing was blood. Here the CDR3 reads CAPDSSGNTIYF. The CDR3 DNA is TGTGCCCCGGACAGCTCTGGAAACACCATATATTTT.